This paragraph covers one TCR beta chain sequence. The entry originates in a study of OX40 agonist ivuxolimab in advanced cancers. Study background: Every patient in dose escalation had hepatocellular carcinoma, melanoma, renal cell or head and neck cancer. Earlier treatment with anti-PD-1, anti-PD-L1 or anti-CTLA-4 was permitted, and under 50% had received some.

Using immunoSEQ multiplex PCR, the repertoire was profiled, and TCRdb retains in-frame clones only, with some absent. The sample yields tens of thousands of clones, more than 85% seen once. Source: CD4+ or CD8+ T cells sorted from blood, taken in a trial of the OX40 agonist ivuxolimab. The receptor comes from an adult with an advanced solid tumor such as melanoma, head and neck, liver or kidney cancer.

CDR3 residues: CASSSGGRVAETQYF. The CDR3 DNA is TGTGCCAGCAGCTCTGGGGGCCGGGTTGCAGAGACCCAGTACTTC. The V and J genes are TRBV11-3 and TRBJ2-5; D is perhaps TRBD1 (6 bases). CDR1 and CDR2 from the germline V gene are SGHNT and YENEEA. The CDR3 totals 15 residues. Trimming shortened V by 4 bases and J by 4 bases, and 16 bases separated the two germline ends.